Given below is one T cell receptor beta chain in context. CDR1 KGHSH and CDR2 LQKENI come from the germline V gene. There are 14 residues in the CDR3. J was trimmed by 3 bases and V by 3 bases; bases with no gene match: 2. These data belong to a study of CD8 T cells in Susac syndrome. After extraction with the RNeasy kit, roughly 0.5 to 1 ug of the RNA was reverse transcribed using random hexamers. A single record per CDR3 protein comes from TCRdb applying MiXCR to the immunoSEQ multiplex PCR reads. The sample holds 120,000 or so distinct CDR3 sequences, about 95% seen once. The TCR originated in a human donor in good health. The sequencing input was CD4+ T cells from PBMCs. The chain links TRBV18 to TRBJ2-3; 8 nucleotides agree with TRBD1. As DNA, the CDR3 is TGTGCCAGCTCACCCGGGGACAGGACAGATACGCAGTATTTT. It yields the protein CASSPGDRTDTQYF.